The sequence of this T cell receptor beta chain was determined in a study of T cells in Graves' hyperthyroidism and ophthalmopathy. The study, taken as a whole, reports: Most thyroid clonotypes expanded above 0.001 appeared in blood too. In validation, the model predicted ophthalmopathy. These predictions came a median about 6.5 months before onset.

The hyperthyroidism patients had all been newly diagnosed, and their disease duration was under 2 months. Their ages ranged from 18 to 65 years. Fresh 10 ml peripheral blood yielded PBMCs. The V gene lost 4 bases and the J gene lost 3 bases, with 10 bases spanning the gap. From germline, CDR1 is SGHDT and CDR2 YYEEEE. This CDR3 spans 13 amino acids. RNA transcripts provided the source from which TCR beta CDR3 regions were amplified. The study used the HTBI primer set for a first-round RT-PCR of the TCR CDR3. Each CDR3 protein gets one entry after TCRdb re-called the multiplex PCR reads with MiXCR. Here the sample spans 700,000 to 950,000 distinct CDR3 sequences, 35% being singletons. Of note for this clonotype: The antigen remains undetermined.

Input material: blood. The gene calls are TRBV5-6 and TRBJ1-2; no reliable D call. The sequence was collected from a woman aged 40 to 55 with Graves' hyperthyroidism. CDR3 residues: CASSHPGDYGYTF. Here the CDR3 DNA reads TGTGCCAGCAGCCATCCAGGTGACTATGGCTACACCTTC.